This T cell receptor beta chain is drawn from a study of blood T cell repertoires in COVID-19. Generated by immunoSEQ multiplex PCR, the TCRdb table keeps only in-frame clones and is missing some. The sample lists 150,000 to 200,000 clones; 80% to 90% were seen once. This CDR3 has 16 amino acids. CDR1 is LGHDT and CDR2 is YNNKEL in the germline V gene (reference sequence). Trimming pared 1 base from V and 0 bases from J, leaving 9 bases between. The origin of this receptor is a man aged 55 to 70 with acute or convalescent COVID-19. The genes are TRBV3-1 (or the pseudogene TRBV3-2) and TRBJ1-4; D uncertain. The sequenced material came from peripheral blood. Here the CDR3 reads CASSQGQVSTNEKLFF. The CDR3 bases are TGTGCCAGCAGCCAAGGGCAGGTCTCAACTAATGAAAAACTGTTTTTT.